This TCR beta chain originates from a study of blood T cell repertoires in COVID-19. Study in general: Samples of COVID-19 (acute and convalescent) were obtained from the United States, Italy and Spain. Sample material is recorded as cDNA or gDNA derived from T cells, B-cell-depleted T cells, or PBMCs.

Trimming cost V 1 base and J 4 bases, with 17 bases left between them. Germline lookup yields CDR1 GTSNPN and CDR2 SVGIG (reference sequence). The CDR3 runs to 15 residues. The assay was immunoSEQ multiplex PCR, and TCRdb's table has in-frame clones only and misses some. The sample contains some 140,000 clones, roughly 90% of which appear only once. This receptor was taken from a man between 65 and 80 years old with active COVID-19. The V and J genes are TRBV30 and TRBJ2-7; perhaps TRBD1 as D (6 bases). The sequencing sample was made of peripheral blood. The CDR3 loop is CAWSARGPGMYEQYF. Written as DNA, the CDR3 is TGTGCCTGGAGTGCCAGGGGACCCGGGATGTACGAGCAGTACTTC.